The text below deals with one T cell receptor beta chain. Its antigen is not identified. During construction of the library, unique molecular identifiers were attached to individual cDNA molecules for quantitative, reproducible TCR counting. TCRdb reprocessed the RACE reads with MiXCR, giving one entry per CDR3 protein. The sample has over 95,000 distinct CDR3 sequences; about an eighth are singletons. This sample is drawn from a study of human T cells and chemical hapten exposure. Study in general: The study enrolled mostly female patients with alopecia areata, totalis or universalis.

V dropped 5 bases and J dropped 8 bases, with 12 bases sitting between them. The CDR3 is 13 amino acids. The V gene's germline CDR1 is SEHNR and CDR2 FQNEAQ (reference sequence). Time point denoted: patch test 1, 2 weeks after DPC sensitization. As to treatment: therapeutic diphenylcyclopropenone sensitization with weekly scalp DPC. Broader study findings: High-frequency TCRs, those above 1 in 1000, stayed the same after DPC sensitization.

The TCR was taken from a woman aged 40 to 55 with alopecia areata. Some clones in this sample may be carry-over from other donors' samples. The specimen was whole blood, collected in connection with sensitization to the hapten diphenylcyclopropenone (DPC). This chain joins TRBV7-9 and TRBJ1-4, with D perhaps matching TRBD1 (5 bases). In DNA, the CDR3 is TGTGCCAGCAGCGCAGGGTATCGAGAAAAACTGTTTTTT. This translates into CASSAGYREKLFF.